A single sample gave rise to the 7 T cell receptor beta chains below, sequenced in a study of CD8+ T cells in alopecia areata. The sample's treatment: oral pan-JAK inhibitor, 5-10 mg twice daily. Reverse transcribed after extraction, RNA yielded cDNA as the sequencing template. The protocol was immunoSEQ multiplex PCR, while the TCRdb copy is restricted to in-frame clones and leaves out a portion. The table includes about 210,000 clones, roughly 64% detected once. The sample here was CD4+ T cells sorted from blood, taken at week 4, from a patient treated with tofacitinib. Receptors originate from a human donor with alopecia areata.

The chain employs TRBV29-1 and TRBJ1-1; 10 bases fit TRBD1. The CDR3 has 13 amino acids. Germline loops: CDR1 SQVTM, CDR2 ANQGSEA. V lost 7 bases, J lost 7 bases, and 9 bases stayed unmatched. This chain's CDR3 is CSAAGTGAREAFF. The CDR3 DNA follows: TGCAGCGCCGCCGGGACAGGGGCTCGTGAAGCTTTCTTT. The complete variable domain, with remaining parts taken from reference TRBV29-1 and TRBJ1-1, reads SAVISQKPSRDICQRGTSLTIQCQVDSQVTMMFWYRQQPGQSLTLIATANQGSEATYESGFVIDKFPISRPNLTFSTLTVSNMSPEDSSIYLCSAAGTGAREAFFGQGTRLTVV.

CDR3 loop: CAINLRDRTNYGYTF. CDR3 DNA: TGTGCCATCAACCTGCGGGACAGAACTAACTATGGCTACACCTTC. The V call is TRBV10-3, the J call TRBJ1-2; 7 nucleotides match TRBD1. The germline V gene has CDR1 ENHRY and CDR2 SYGVKD. The J segment lost 0 bases and the V segment lost 7 bases, leaving 8 bases of the junction unmatched. The CDR3 runs to 15 residues.

This chain connects TRBV7-9 to TRBJ2-3, with TRBD2 matching over 14 bases. Trimming at V came to 3 bases and at J to 2 bases, leaving 1 base not matched to a gene. The length of the CDR3 is 16 residues. CDR1 and CDR2 from the germline V gene are SEHNR and FQNEAQ (reference sequence). In nucleotides, the CDR3 is TGTGCCAGCAGCTTGGGACTAGCGGGGGCCACAGATACGCAGTATTTT. Translation: CASSLGLAGATDTQYF.

The V call is TRBV27, the J call TRBJ1-2; 8 positions agree with TRBD1. Germline V lookup: CDR1 MNHEY, CDR2 SMNVEV (reference sequence). CDR3 length: 15 residues. The J segment lost 5 bases and the V segment lost 2 bases, leaving 7 bases of the junction unmatched. Written as DNA, the CDR3 is TGTGCCAGCAGTTTAGCAGGGGGCACAAGTTATGGCTACACCTTC. It translates to CASSLAGGTSYGYTF.

This chain joins TRBV7-9 and TRBJ2-5, with TRBD2 matching 8 bases. CDR1 is SEHNR and CDR2 is FQNEAQ in the germline V gene (reference sequence). This CDR3 has 14 residues. With 2 bases clipped from V and 5 bases from J, the junction kept 4 bases outside the gene matches. The CDR3, as DNA: TGTGCCAGCAGCTTACTGAGCGGGGGTGAGACCCAGTACTTC. It yields the protein CASSLLSGGETQYF.

This clone came up a few times. The rearrangement joins TRBV7-9 to TRBJ2-1; 9 bases fit TRBD2. Trimming took 5 bases from V and 6 from J; bases not matched to a gene: 5. Per germline, CDR1 SEHNR and CDR2 FQNEAQ (reference sequence). The CDR3 is 14 residues long. This CDR3 reads CASSRPAGGNEQFF. The CDR3 DNA reads as TGTGCCAGCAGCAGGCCAGCGGGGGGCAATGAGCAGTTCTTC.

This clone was observed a few times. The V gene is TRBV18, the J gene TRBJ2-1; 9 nucleotides line up with TRBD1. CDR1 and CDR2 from the germline V gene are KGHSH and LQKENI. The CDR3 contains 15 residues. The junction had 6 bases not matched to a gene; V was cut back by 0 bases and J by 9 bases. Here the CDR3 DNA reads TGTGCCAGCTCACCACCAGGACAGGGGACAGCTGAGCAGTTCTTC. Its protein product is CASSPPGQGTAEQFF.